This section outlines one T cell receptor (beta chain) sequence together with its context. Its antigen is as yet unknown. The data were obtained in a study of shared clonotypes between healthy human individuals. Study results and limitations: Memory subsets generally showed smaller estimated richness than naive subsets did.

This table comes from immunoSEQ multiplex PCR, and its TCRdb copy is limited to in-frame clones, with some not included. The sample lists roughly 2,300,000 clones; around 92% were seen once. Among the donors, all were Caucasian adults who lived in Nashville, Tennessee. Splitting of CD4+ cells produced CD45RA+ naive and CD45RA-negative memory subsets. The V gene's germline CDR1 is SQVTM and CDR2 ANQGSEA. Trimming took 7 bases from V and 1 from J, leaving 13 bases between them. There are 13 residues in the CDR3. Sequences were obtained from naive CD4+ T cells from PBMCs. Noted subset: CD45RA+ positively selected. This receptor was taken from a man between 18 and 29 years old in good health. Some clones in this sample may be carry-over from other donors' samples. The chain couples TRBV29-1 to TRBJ1-1, with D possibly being TRBD1 (5 bases). The chain's CDR3 is CSGRQGSNTEAFF. CDR3 sequence (DNA): TGCAGCGGTAGGCAGGGATCGAACACTGAAGCTTTCTTT.